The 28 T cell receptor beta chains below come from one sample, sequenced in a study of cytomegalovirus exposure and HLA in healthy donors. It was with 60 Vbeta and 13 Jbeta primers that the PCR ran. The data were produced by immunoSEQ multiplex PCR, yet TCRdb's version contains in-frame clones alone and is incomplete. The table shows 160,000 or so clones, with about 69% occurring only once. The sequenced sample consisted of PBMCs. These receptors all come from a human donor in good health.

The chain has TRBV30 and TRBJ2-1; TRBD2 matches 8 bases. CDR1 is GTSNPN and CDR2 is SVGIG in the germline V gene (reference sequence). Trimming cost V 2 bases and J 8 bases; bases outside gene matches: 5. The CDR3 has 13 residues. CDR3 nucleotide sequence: TGTGCCTGGAGTCGGGGGGGCAACGATGAGCAGTTCTTC. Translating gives CAWSRGGNDEQFF.

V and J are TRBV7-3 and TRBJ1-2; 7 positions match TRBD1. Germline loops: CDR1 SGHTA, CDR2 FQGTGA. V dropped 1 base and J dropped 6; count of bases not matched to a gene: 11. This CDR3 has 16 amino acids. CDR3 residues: CASSLIPGDRAHGYTF. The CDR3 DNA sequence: TGTGCCAGCAGCTTAATCCCCGGCGACAGGGCACATGGCTACACCTTC.

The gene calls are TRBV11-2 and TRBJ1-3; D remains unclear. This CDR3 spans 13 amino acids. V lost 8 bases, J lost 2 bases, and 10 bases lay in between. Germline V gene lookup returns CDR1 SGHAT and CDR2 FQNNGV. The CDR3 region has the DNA TGTGCCAGCGGTTGGGAGGCTGGAAACACCATATATTTT. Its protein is CASGWEAGNTIYF.

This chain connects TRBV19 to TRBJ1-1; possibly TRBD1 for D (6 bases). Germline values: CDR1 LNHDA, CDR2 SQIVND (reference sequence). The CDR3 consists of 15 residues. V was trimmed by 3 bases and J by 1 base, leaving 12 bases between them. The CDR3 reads CASSIQGWGNTEAFF. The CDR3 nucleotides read TGTGCCAGTAGTATCCAGGGGTGGGGGAACACTGAAGCTTTCTTT.

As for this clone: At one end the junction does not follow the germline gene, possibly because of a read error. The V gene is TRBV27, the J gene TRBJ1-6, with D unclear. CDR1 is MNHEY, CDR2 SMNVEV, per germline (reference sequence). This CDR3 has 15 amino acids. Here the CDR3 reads CASSSLGGDHSPLHF. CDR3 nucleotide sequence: TGTGCCAGCAGTTCCCTTGGCGGGGATCATTCCCCCCTCCACTTT.

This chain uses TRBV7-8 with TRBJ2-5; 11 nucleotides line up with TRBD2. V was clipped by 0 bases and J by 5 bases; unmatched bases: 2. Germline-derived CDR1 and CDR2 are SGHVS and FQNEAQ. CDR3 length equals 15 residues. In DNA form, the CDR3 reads TGTGCCAGCAGCTTAGCCGGGACTAGCGGCGAGACCCAGTACTTC. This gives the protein CASSLAGTSGETQYF.

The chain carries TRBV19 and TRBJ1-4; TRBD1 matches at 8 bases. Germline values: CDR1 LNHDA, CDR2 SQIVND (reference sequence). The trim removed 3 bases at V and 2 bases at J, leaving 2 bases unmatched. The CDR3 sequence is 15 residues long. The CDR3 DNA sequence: TGTGCCAGTAGTATGGGACAGGTCACTAATGAAAAACTGTTTTTT. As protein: CASSMGQVTNEKLFF. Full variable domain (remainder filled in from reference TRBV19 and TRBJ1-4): DGGITQSPKYLFRKEGQNVTLSCEQNLNHDAMYWYRQDPGQGLRLIYYSQIVNDFQKGDIAEGYSVSREKKESFPLTVTSAQKNPTAFYLCASSMGQVTNEKLFFGSGTQLSVL.

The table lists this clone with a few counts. The CDR3 coding sequence is TGTGCCAGCGACGGACAGGGGCGAGAGAATGAGCAGTTCTTC. It yields the protein CASDGQGRENEQFF. The J gene is TRBJ2-1, the V gene TRBV2; 9 positions agree with TRBD1. V shed 8 bases, J shed 7 bases, and the junction held 9 bases outside the gene matches. Germline V gene lookup returns CDR1 SNHLY and CDR2 FYNNEI. The CDR3 spans 14 residues.

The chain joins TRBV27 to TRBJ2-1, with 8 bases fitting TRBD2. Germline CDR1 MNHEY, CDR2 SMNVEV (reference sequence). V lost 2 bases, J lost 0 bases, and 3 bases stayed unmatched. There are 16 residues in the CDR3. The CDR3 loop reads CASSLVAGSSYNEQFF. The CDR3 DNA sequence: TGTGCCAGCAGTTTAGTAGCGGGGAGCTCCTACAATGAGCAGTTCTTC.

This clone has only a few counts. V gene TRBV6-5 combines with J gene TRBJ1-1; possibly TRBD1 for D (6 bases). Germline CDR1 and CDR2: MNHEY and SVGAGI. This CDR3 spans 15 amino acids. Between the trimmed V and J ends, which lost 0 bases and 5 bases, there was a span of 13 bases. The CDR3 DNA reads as TGTGCCAGCAGTTACTCGACTGGGGGCTATACTGAAGCTTTCTTT. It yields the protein CASSYSTGGYTEAFF.

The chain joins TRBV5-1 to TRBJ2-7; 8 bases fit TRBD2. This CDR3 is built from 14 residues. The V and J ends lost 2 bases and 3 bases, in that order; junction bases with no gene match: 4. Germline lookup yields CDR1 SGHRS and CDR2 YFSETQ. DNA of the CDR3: TGCGCCAGCAGCTTATCCGGGGGGGACTACGAGCAGTACTTC. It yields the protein CASSLSGGDYEQYF.

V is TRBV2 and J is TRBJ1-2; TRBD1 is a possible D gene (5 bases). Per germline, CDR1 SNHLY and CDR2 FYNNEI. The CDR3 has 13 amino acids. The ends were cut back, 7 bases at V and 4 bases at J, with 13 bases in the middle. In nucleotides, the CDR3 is TGTGCCAGCACTAGGGACTTGGGCTATGGCTACACCTTC. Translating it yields CASTRDLGYGYTF.

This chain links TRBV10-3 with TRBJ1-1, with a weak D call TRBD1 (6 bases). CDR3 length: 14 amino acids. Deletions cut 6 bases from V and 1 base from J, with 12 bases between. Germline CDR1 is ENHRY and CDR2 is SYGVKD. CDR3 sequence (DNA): TGTGCCATCAGGGAGGGACAAGAGAACACTGAAGCTTTCTTT. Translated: CAIREGQENTEAFF.

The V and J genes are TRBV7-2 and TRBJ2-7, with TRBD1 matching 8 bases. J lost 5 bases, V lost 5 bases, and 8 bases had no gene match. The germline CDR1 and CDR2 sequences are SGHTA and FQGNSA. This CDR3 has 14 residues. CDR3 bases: TGTGCCAGCAGCCTCAGGACAGGGACGGACGAGCAGTACTTC. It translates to CASSLRTGTDEQYF.

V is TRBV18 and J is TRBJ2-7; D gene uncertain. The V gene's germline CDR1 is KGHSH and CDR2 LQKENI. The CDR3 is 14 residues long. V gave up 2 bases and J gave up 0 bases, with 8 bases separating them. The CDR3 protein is CASSPSASSYEQYF. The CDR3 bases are TGTGCCAGCTCACCATCCGCGAGCTCCTACGAGCAGTACTTC.

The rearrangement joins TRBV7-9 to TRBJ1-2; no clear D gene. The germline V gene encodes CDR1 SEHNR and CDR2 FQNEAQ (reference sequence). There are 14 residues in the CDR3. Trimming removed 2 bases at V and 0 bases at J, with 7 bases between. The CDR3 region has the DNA TGTGCCAGCAGCTTATTGGCGGCTAACTATGGCTACACCTTC. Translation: CASSLLAANYGYTF.

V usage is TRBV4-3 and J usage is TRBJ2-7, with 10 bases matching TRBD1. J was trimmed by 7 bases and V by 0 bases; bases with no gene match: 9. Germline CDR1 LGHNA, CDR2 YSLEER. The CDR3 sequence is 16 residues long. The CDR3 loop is CASSQEFRGQGREQYF. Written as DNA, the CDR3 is TGCGCCAGCAGCCAAGAGTTCCGGGGACAGGGGAGGGAGCAGTACTTC.

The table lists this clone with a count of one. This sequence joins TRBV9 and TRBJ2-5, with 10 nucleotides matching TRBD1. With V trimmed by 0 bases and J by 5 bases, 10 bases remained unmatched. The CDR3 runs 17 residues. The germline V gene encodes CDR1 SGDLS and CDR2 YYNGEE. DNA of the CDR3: TGTGCCAGCAGCGTAGCCCCACGGACAGGGGGATGGGAGACCCAGTACTTC. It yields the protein CASSVAPRTGGWETQYF.

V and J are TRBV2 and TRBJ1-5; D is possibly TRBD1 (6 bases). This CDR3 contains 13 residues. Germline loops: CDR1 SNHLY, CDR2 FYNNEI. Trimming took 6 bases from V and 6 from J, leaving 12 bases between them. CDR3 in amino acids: CASRAGVAQPQHF. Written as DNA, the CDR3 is TGTGCCAGCAGGGCAGGGGTGGCTCAGCCCCAGCATTTT.

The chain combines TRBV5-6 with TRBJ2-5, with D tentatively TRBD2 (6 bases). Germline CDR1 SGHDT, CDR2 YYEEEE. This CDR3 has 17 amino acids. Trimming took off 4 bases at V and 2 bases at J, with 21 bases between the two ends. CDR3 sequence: CASSPGTWRGRQETQYF. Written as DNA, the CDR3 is TGTGCCAGCAGCCCCGGCACGTGGAGGGGTCGGCAAGAGACCCAGTACTTC.

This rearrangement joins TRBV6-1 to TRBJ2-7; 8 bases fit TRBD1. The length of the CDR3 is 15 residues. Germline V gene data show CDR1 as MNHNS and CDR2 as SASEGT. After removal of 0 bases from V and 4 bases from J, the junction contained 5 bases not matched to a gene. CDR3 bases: TGTGCCAGCAGTGAAGCGGAGACAGGGGTTTACGAGCAGTACTTC. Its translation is CASSEAETGVYEQYF.

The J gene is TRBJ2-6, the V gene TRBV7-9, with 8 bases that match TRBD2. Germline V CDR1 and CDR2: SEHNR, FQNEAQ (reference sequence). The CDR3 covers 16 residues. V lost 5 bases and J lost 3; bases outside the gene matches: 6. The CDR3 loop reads CASSGTSLGGANVLTF. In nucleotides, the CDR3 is TGTGCCAGCAGCGGGACTAGTTTGGGTGGGGCCAACGTCCTGACTTTC.

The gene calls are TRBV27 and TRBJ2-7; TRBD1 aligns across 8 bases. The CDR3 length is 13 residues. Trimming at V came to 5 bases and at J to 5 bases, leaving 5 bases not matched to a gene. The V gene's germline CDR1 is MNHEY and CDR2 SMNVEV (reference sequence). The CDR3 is CASSMTGDNEQYF. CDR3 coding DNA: TGTGCCAGCAGTATGACAGGGGATAACGAGCAGTACTTC.

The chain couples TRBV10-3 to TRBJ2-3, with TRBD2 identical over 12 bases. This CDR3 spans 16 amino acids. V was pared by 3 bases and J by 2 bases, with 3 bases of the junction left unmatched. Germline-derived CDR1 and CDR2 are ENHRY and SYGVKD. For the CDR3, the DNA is TGTGCCATCAGTGAAGGACTAGCGGGGTTCACAGATACGCAGTATTTT. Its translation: CAISEGLAGFTDTQYF.

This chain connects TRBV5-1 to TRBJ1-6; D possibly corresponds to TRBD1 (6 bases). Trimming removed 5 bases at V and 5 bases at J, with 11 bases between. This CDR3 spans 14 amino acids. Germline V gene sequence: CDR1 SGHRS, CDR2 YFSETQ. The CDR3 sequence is CASRRGGDNSPLHF. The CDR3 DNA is TGCGCCAGCAGAAGAGGGGGGGATAATTCACCCCTCCACTTT. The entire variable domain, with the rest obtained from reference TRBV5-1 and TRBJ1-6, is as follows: KAGVTQTPRYLIKTRGQQVTLSCSPISGHRSVSWYQQTPGQGLQFLFEYFSETQRNKGNFPGRFSGRQFSNSRSEMNVSTLELGDSALYLCASRRGGDNSPLHFGNGTRLTVT.

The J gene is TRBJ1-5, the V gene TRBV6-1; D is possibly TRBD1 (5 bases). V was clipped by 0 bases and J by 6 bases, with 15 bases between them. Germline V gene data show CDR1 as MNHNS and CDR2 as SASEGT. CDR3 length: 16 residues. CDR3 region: CASSEARGGDVQPQHF. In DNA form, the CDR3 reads TGTGCCAGCAGTGAAGCTCGGGGGGGAGATGTTCAGCCCCAGCATTTT.

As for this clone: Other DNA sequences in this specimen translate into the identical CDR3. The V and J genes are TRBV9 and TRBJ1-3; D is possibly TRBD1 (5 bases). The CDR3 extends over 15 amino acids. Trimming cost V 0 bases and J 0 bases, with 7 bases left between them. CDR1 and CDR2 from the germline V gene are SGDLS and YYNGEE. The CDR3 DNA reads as TGTGCCAGCAGCGTAGCAGGGTCCTCTGGAAACACCATATATTTT. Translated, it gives CASSVAGSSGNTIYF.

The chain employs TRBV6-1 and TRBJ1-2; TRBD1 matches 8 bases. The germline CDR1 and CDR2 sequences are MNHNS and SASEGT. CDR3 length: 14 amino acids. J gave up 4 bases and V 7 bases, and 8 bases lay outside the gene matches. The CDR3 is CASNRGQGAYGYTF. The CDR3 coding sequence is TGTGCCAGCAACCGTGGACAGGGCGCCTATGGCTACACCTTC.